These 7 T cell receptor beta chains share one sample of origin, sequenced in a study of CD8 T cells in ankylosing spondylitis. Via MiXCR, TCRdb re-called the 5' RACE reads, giving one row per CDR3 protein. The sample records 450,000 to 550,000 distinct CDR3 sequences, approximately 5% being singletons. Study results and caveats: A motif of 7 to 9 highly homologous TCR beta variants was seen as apparently characteristic of ankylosing spondylitis blood.

The antigens these receptors bind are not known. The specimen sequenced was blood, either unsorted or a sorted T cell fraction (not recorded which). The receptors come from a male donor with ankylosing spondylitis.

This clonotype was picked up many times. The gene calls are TRBV28 and TRBJ1-2; D gene uncertain. V was shortened by 2 bases and J by 4 bases, with 11 bases between the two germline ends. CDR3 length: 14 residues. Germline loops: CDR1 MDHEN, CDR2 SYDVKM. The CDR3 protein is CASSLAGRLYGYTF. The CDR3 DNA reads as TGTGCCAGCAGTTTAGCAGGCCGCCTCTATGGCTACACCTTC.

This clonotype was counted many times. The CDR3 here is CASSLGPVLSNEQFF. In DNA, the CDR3 is TGTGCCAGCAGCTTGGGCCCCGTTCTGTCGAATGAGCAGTTCTTC. The V gene is TRBV5-6, the J gene TRBJ2-1; D remains unclear. With 0 bases removed from V and 7 bases from J, the gap between germline ends came to 14 bases. CDR3 length: 15 residues. Germline CDR1 is SGHDT and CDR2 is YYEEEE.

This clonotype was seen ten or more times. The V call is TRBV6-1, the J call TRBJ2-1, with 10 bases identical to TRBD2. J gave up 6 bases and V 6 bases, and 17 bases lay outside the gene matches. Germline CDR1 reads MNHNS; CDR2 reads SASEGT. The CDR3 loop spans 18 amino acids. CDR3 in DNA: TGTGCCAGCAGCCCTACCCCGAAGCGGGAGGGCTCGGGCAATGAGCAGTTCTTC. Encoded protein: CASSPTPKREGSGNEQFF.

This clonotype was found many times. This sequence joins TRBV5-1 and TRBJ2-2, with 9 bases aligning to TRBD1. The ends lost 4 bases at V and 2 bases at J; junction bases unmatched: 9. The germline V gene has CDR1 SGHRS and CDR2 YFSETQ. This CDR3 contains 17 residues. CDR3 nucleotides: TGCGCCAGCAGCATAAGGGGACAGGGCTTTAACACCGGGGAGCTGTTTTTT. This sequence encodes CASSIRGQGFNTGELFF.

This clonotype was counted at least ten times. V and J are TRBV28 and TRBJ2-6; no definite D call. The CDR3 contains 12 residues. The V and J ends lost 7 bases and 5 bases respectively, with 6 bases between them. The germline V gene has CDR1 MDHEN and CDR2 SYDVKM. This chain's CDR3 is CASKGRANVLTF. As DNA, the CDR3 is TGTGCCAGCAAAGGCCGGGCCAACGTCCTGACTTTC.

This clonotype has a count of ten or more. V usage is TRBV20-1 and J usage is TRBJ1-2, with D tentatively TRBD1 (5 bases). CDR1 is DFQATT and CDR2 is SNEGSKA in the germline V gene (reference sequence). Trimming took off 4 bases at V and 6 bases at J, with 15 bases between the two ends. The CDR3 has 13 residues. CDR3: CSATGTPRHGYTF. Here the CDR3 DNA reads TGCAGTGCTACTGGGACCCCCAGACATGGCTACACCTTC.

This clonotype was seen repeatedly, ten times or more. The rearrangement joins TRBV4-1 to TRBJ2-1; tentatively, D is TRBD2 (6 bases). Germline V gene data show CDR1 as MGHRA and CDR2 as YSYEKL. This CDR3 spans 17 amino acids. The V and J ends lost 5 bases and 3 bases respectively, with 20 bases between them. As DNA, the CDR3 is TGCGCCAGCAGCGAAACAGGTGTCGGGAGATACTACAATGAGCAGTTCTTC. Translation gives CASSETGVGRYYNEQFF.